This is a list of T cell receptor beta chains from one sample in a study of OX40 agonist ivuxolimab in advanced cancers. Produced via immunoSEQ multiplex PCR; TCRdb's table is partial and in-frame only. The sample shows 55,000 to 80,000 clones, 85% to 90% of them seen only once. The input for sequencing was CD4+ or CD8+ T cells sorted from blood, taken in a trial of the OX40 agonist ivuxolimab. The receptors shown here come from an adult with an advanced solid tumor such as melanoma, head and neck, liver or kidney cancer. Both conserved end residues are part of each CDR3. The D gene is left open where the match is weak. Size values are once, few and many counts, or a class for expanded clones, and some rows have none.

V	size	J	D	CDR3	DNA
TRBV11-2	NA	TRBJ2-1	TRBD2	CASSWGSGAGVNEQFF	TGTGCCAGCAGCTGGGGGTCGGGAGCGGGAGTTAATGAGCAGTTCTTC
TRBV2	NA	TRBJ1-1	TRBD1	CASSRDRGPDTEAFF	TGTGCCAGCAGCCGGGACAGGGGACCGGACACTGAAGCTTTCTTT
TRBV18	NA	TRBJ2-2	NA	CASSLSGTAGELFF	TGTGCCAGCTCACTTTCAGGAACCGCCGGGGAGCTGTTTTTT
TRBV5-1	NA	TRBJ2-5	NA	CASSSGETQYF	TGCGCCAGCAGCTCGGGAGAGACCCAGTACTTC
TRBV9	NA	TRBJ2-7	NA	CASSSGPRGTYEQYF	TGTGCCAGCAGCTCAGGTCCCAGGGGCACCTACGAGCAGTACTTC
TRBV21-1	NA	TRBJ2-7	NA	CASSKEYRPYWAYEQYF	TGTGCCAGCAGCAAAGAATACAGGCCCTACTGGGCCTACGAGCAGTACTTC
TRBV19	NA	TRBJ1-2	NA	CASSRRDGYTF	TGTGCCAGTAGTCGCAGGGACGGCTACACCTTC
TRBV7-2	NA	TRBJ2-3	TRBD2	CASRLGLAGPDTQYF	TGTGCCAGCAGATTAGGGCTAGCGGGCCCAGATACGCAGTATTTT
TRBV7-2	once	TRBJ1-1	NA	CASSQATPTEAFF	TGTGCCAGCAGCCAGGCCACTCCTACTGAAGCTTTCTTT
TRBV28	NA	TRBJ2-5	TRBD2	CASSELAGGPSRGTQYF	TGTGCCAGCAGTGAACTAGCGGGAGGGCCAAGTCGGGGGACCCAGTACTTC
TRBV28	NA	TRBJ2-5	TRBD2	CASRIAGHPQETQYF	TGTGCCAGCAGGATAGCGGGACATCCCCAAGAGACCCAGTACTTC
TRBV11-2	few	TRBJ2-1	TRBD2	CASSPLGAGGLNEQFF	TGTGCCAGCAGCCCCCTGGGGGCGGGAGGGTTGAATGAGCAGTTCTTC